This TCR beta chain comes out of a study of cytomegalovirus exposure and HLA in healthy donors. Note on this clone: Its target is unknown.

Study-level results: At a 0.05 false discovery rate, a later analysis found around 17,000 TCR beta sequences to be associated with HLA alleles. An apparent linkage of common viral pathogens to several of the most significant clusters emerged in a later analysis.

The PCR made use of 60 Vbeta and 13 Jbeta primers. Sequencing used immunoSEQ multiplex PCR; TCRdb keeps in-frame clones, though not all of them. The top ten hold more than 3% of the sample, which has 95,000 to 150,000 clones, roughly 80% seen once. This CDR3 region has 13 residues. Trimming took 2 bases from V and 6 from J, leaving 11 bases between them. In germline, CDR1 is MDHEN, CDR2 SYDVKM. The chain uses TRBV28 and TRBJ2-7, with a possible D match to TRBD2 (6 bases). The source of this sequence is a woman aged 50 to 60 in good health and CMV-seronegative. Sequenced sample: PBMCs. The CDR3 protein is CASSLTGVSEQYF. CDR3 nucleotides: TGTGCCAGCAGTTTAACGGGAGTCTCCGAGCAGTACTTC.